This T cell receptor beta chain was recovered during a study of blood T cell repertoires in COVID-19. Study-level background: The origin of the acute and convalescent COVID-19 samples was the United States, Italy and Spain. PBMCs, B-cell-depleted T cells, or T cells provided the cDNA or gDNA that made up the material.

In the study's own analysis: Researchers report that nucleated cell counts were estimated from reference gene primer amplification. Assay: immunoSEQ multiplex PCR; the TCRdb copy retains only in-frame clones and omits some. For V, J and clone size, that table is used; D and trimming come from the DNA. Altogether over 150,000 clones are present, about 83% being singletons, with the ten largest covering roughly 8%. After removal of 3 bases from V and 5 bases from J, the junction contained 4 bases not matched to a gene. Germline V gene sequence: CDR1 MGHRA, CDR2 YSYEKL. The CDR3 runs 13 residues. This chain joins TRBV4-1 and TRBJ2-7; 7 bases are a match to TRBD2. The receptor was derived from a man between 60 and 75 years old with acute or convalescent COVID-19. The specimen was peripheral blood. The CDR3 is CASSQIGGDEQYF. Written as DNA, the CDR3 is TGCGCCAGCAGCCAGATTGGGGGGGACGAGCAGTACTTC.